These 2 T cell receptor beta chains were all obtained from the same sample, sequenced in a study of T cells after somatic rescue of genetic block. TCRdb's table, derived via immunoSEQ multiplex PCR, lists solely in-frame clones and lacks some. The table lists 70,000 to 95,000 clones, about nine tenths of them singletons. The sequencing input was peripheral blood mononuclear cells (PBMCs). The receptors come from a woman aged 18-35 years.

The gene calls are TRBV30 and TRBJ1-4, with unresolved D. This CDR3 contains 13 residues. With 8 bases removed from V and 3 bases from J, the gap between germline ends came to 13 bases. CDR1 GTSNPN and CDR2 SVGIG come from the germline V gene (reference sequence). CDR3 sequence (DNA): TGTGCCACTTCGGGGTGGGCTAATGAAAAACTGTTTTTT. Translating gives CATSGWANEKLFF. Full variable domain (outside the CDR3, taken from reference TRBV30 and TRBJ1-4): SQTIHQWPATLVQPVGSPLSLECTVEGTSNPNLYWYRQAAGRGLQLLFYSVGIGQISSEVPQNLSASRPQDRQFILSSKKLLLSDSGFYLCATSGWANEKLFFGSGTQLSVL.

This clone was observed a few times. The chain combines TRBV7-8 with TRBJ1-2; D unclear. Germline CDR1 reads SGHVS; CDR2 reads FQNEAQ. Between the trimmed V and J ends, which lost 4 bases and 4 bases, there was a span of 4 bases. The CDR3 loop spans 11 amino acids. CDR3 residues: CASSSPYGYTF. DNA of the CDR3: TGTGCCAGCAGCTCACCCTATGGCTACACCTTC.